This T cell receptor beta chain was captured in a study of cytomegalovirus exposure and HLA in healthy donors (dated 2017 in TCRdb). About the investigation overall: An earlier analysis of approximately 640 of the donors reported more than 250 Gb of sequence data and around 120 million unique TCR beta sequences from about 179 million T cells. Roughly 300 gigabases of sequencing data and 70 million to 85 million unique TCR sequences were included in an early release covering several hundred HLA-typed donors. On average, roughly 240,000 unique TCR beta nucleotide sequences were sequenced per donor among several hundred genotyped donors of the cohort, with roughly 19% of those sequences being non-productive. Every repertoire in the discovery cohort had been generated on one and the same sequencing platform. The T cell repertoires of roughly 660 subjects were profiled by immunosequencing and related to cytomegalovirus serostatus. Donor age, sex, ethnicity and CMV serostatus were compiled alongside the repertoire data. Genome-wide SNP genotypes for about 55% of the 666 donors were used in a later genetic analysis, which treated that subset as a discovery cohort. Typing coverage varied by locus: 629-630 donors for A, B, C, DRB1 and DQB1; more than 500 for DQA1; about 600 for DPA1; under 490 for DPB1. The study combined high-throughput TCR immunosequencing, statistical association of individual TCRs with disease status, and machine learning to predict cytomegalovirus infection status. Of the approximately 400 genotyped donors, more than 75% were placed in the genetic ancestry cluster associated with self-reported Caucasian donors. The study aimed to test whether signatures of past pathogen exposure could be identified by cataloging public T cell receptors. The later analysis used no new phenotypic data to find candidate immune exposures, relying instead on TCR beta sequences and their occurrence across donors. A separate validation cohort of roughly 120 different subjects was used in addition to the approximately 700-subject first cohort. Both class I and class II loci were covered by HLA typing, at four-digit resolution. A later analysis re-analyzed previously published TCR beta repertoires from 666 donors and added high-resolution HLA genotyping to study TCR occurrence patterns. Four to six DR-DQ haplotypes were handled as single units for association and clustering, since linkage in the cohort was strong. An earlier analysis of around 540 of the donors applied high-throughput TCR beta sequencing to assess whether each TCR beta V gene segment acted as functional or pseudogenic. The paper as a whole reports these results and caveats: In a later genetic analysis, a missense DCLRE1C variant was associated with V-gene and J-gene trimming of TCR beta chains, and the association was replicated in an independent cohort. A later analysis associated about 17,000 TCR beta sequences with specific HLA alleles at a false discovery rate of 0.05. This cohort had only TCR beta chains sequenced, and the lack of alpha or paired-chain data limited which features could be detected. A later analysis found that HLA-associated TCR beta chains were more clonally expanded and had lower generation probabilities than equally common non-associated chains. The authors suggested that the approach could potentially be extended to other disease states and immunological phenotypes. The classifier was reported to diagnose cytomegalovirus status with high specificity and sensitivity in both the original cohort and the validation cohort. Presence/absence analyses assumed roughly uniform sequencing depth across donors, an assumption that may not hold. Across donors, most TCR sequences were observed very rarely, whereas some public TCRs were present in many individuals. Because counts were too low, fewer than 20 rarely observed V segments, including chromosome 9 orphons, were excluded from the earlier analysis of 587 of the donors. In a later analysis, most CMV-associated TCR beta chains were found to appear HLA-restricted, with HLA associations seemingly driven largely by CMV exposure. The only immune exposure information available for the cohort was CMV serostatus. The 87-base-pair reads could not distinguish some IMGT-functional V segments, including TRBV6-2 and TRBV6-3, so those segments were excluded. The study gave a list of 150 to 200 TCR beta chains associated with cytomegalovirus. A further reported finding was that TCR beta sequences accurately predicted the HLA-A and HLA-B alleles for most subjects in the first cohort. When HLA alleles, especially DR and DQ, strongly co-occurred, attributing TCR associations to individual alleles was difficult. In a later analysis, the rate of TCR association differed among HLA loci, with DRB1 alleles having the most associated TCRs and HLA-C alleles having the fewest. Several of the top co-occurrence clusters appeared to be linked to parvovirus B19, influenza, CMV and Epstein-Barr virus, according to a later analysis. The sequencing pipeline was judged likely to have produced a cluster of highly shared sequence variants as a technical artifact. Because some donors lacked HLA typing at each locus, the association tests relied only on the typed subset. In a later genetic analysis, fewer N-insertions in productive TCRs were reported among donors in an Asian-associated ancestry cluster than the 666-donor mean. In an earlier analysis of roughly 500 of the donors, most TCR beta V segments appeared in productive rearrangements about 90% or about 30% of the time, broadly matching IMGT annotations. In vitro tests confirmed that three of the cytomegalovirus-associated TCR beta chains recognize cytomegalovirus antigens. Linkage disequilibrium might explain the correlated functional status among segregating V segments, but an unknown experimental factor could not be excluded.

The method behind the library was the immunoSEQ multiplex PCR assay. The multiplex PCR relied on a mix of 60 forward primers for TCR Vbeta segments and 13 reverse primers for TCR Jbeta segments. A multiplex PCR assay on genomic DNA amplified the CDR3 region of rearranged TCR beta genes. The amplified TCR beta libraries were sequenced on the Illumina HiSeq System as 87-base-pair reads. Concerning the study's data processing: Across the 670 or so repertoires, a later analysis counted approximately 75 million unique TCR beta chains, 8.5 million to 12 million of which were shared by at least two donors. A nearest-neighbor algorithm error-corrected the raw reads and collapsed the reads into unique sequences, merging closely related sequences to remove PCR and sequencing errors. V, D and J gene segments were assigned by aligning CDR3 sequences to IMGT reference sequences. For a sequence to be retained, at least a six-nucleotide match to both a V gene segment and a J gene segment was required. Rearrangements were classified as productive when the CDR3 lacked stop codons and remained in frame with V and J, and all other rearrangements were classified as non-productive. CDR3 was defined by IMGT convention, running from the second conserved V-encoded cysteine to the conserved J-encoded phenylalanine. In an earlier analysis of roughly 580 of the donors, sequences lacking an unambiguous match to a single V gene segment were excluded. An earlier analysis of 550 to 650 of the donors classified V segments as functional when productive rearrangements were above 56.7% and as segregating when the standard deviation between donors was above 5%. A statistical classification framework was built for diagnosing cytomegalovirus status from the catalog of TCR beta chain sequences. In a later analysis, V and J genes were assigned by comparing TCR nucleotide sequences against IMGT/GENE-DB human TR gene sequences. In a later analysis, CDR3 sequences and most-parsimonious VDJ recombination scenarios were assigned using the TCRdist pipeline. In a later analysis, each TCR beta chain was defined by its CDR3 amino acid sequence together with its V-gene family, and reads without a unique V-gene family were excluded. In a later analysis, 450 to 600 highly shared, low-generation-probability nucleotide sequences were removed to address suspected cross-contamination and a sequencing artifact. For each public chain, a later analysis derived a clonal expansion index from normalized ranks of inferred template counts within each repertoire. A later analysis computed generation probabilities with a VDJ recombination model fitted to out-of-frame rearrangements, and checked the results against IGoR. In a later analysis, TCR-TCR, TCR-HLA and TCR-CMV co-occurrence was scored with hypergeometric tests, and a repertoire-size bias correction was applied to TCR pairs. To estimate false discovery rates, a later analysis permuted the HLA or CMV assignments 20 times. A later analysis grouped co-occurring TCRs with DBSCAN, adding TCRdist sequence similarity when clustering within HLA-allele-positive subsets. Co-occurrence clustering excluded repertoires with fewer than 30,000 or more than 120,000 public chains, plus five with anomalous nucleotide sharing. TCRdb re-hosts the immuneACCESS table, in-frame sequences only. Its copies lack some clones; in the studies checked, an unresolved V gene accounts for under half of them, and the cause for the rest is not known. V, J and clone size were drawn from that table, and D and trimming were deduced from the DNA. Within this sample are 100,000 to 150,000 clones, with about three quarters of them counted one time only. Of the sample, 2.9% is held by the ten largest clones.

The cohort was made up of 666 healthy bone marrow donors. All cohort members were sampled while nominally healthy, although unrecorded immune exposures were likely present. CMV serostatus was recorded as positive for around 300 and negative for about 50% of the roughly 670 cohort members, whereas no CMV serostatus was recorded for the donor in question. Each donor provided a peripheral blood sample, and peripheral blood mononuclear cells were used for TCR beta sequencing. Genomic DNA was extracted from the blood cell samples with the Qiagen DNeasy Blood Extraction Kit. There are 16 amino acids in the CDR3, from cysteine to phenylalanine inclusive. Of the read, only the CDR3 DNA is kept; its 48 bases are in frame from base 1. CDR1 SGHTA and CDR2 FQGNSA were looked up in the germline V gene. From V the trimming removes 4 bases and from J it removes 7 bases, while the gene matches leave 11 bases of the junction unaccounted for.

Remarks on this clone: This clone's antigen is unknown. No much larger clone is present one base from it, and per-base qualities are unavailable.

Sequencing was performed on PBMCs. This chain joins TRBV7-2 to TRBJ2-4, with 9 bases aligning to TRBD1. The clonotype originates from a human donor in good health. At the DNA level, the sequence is TGTGCCAGCAGCTCTAGGCCAGACAGGGGGTCTAACATTCAGTACTTC. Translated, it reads CASSSRPDRGSNIQYF.